This entry lists 27 T cell receptor beta chains sequenced from one sample in a study of regulatory T cells in long-lasting Graves disease. Researchers made TCR beta libraries by using iRepertoire HTBI primers and running Arm-PCR on CDR3 regions. TCRdb fed the multiplex PCR reads into MiXCR, producing one record per CDR3 protein. The sample holds 310,000 or so distinct CDR3 sequences, 20% to 25% seen once. The time point denotes: persistent/refractory GD, antithyroid drugs over 5 years with positive TRAb. RNA from PBMCs was the source of the TCR library. This specimen consisted of peripheral blood mononuclear cells (PBMCs), obtained when the disease was refractory, from a patient treated with antithyroid drugs. Source of these receptors: a female donor with Graves disease.

This clonotype showed up many times. The J gene is TRBJ1-5, the V gene TRBV27, with TRBD1 identical over 8 bases. The trim removed 3 bases at V and 4 bases at J, leaving 14 bases unmatched. The CDR3 runs to 18 residues. Germline CDR1 and CDR2: MNHEY and SMNVEV (reference sequence). CDR3 in DNA: TGTGCCAGCAGTTTGGCTATCCCCGGGACAGGAGGGAATCAGCCCCAGCATTTT. This translates into CASSLAIPGTGGNQPQHF.

This clonotype was picked up a small number of times. This chain uses TRBV20-1 with TRBJ1-6; D is uncertain. Germline assignment: CDR1 DFQATT and CDR2 SNEGSKA (reference sequence). Between the trimmed V and J ends, which lost 6 bases and 10 bases, there was a span of 16 bases. The CDR3 spans 13 residues. For the CDR3, the DNA is TGCAGTGCGAGCATGTCGGGTTTCTCACCCCTCCACTTT. This gives the protein CSASMSGFSPLHF.

This clonotype was observed a few times. The rearrangement links TRBV6-1 to TRBJ2-7, with D possibly matching TRBD2 (6 bases). Germline V gene data show CDR1 as MNHNS and CDR2 as SASEGT. The length of the CDR3 is 13 residues. V lost 6 bases and J lost 1, with 10 bases in between. CDR3 sequence reads: CASSPSESYEQYF. Here the CDR3 DNA reads TGTGCCAGCAGCCCTAGCGAGTCCTACGAGCAGTACTTC.

This clonotype was detected only a few times. J is TRBJ2-7 and V is TRBV6-5; possible D gene TRBD1, 6 bases. Trimming stripped 0 bases from V and 3 bases from J, with 12 bases between. Germline loops: CDR1 MNHEY, CDR2 SVGAGI. This CDR3 spans 15 amino acids. The CDR3 coding sequence is TGTGCCAGCAGTTACTCGGATGGACAGATCTACGAGCAGTACTTC. Translation: CASSYSDGQIYEQYF.

The chain uses TRBV28 and TRBJ2-1; D gene uncertain. The V end was cut by 2 bases, the J end by 10 bases, with 9 bases between. CDR1 MDHEN and CDR2 SYDVKM come from the germline V gene. This CDR3 has 12 residues. CDR3: CASSLLVNEQFF. CDR3 coding DNA: TGTGCCAGCAGTTTACTCGTGAACGAGCAGTTCTTC. Drawing the rest from reference TRBV28 and TRBJ2-1, the complete variable domain is DVKVTQSSRYLVKRTGEKVFLECVQDMDHENMFWYRQDPGLGLRLIYFSYDVKMKEKGDIPEGYSVSREKKERFSLILESASTNQTSMYLCASSLLVNEQFFGPGTRLTVL.

For this clonotype: A much more abundant neighbour one base away suggests this may be a read error. The genes are TRBV11-3 and TRBJ2-2, with D perhaps TRBD1 or TRBD2 (5 bases each). The length of the CDR3 is 14 residues. Per germline, CDR1 SGHNT and CDR2 YENEEA. The CDR3 coding sequence is TGTGCCAGCAGCAGGGGTATTGGGACCGGGGAGCTGCTTTTT. Encoded protein: CASSRGIGTGELLF.

The sample holds a few counts of this clonotype. The chain employs TRBV28 and TRBJ1-2; D may be TRBD1 (5 bases). Germline CDR1 reads MDHEN; CDR2 reads SYDVKM. This CDR3 contains 13 residues. V was shortened by 11 bases and J by 8 bases, with 21 bases between the two germline ends. CDR3 nucleotides: TGTGCCGGCTACTCTAGGATAGGGGACGGCTACACCTTC. This translates into CAGYSRIGDGYTF.

This clonotype was seen only a few times. This chain uses TRBV9 with TRBJ2-5, with no clear D. The CDR3 consists of 14 residues. V gave up 0 bases and J gave up 1 base, with 7 bases separating them. CDR1 is SGDLS and CDR2 is YYNGEE in the germline V gene. The CDR3 bases are TGTGCCAGCAGCGTAGGAGGCAGCCAAGAGACCCAGTACTTC. It specifies CASSVGGSQETQYF.

The V call is TRBV19, the J call TRBJ2-5; tentative D call: TRBD2 (5 bases). V was cut by 9 bases and J by 5 bases, with 13 bases left in between. The CDR3 contains 12 residues. Per germline, CDR1 LNHDA and CDR2 SQIVND (reference sequence). The CDR3 region is CASRQSGETQYF. The CDR3 DNA sequence: TGTGCCAGCCGACAATCGGGGGAGACCCAGTACTTC.

This clonotype was seen a handful of times. The chain uses TRBV29-1 and TRBJ1-1, with a possible D match to TRBD1 (6 bases). This CDR3 contains 16 residues. Germline V gene data show CDR1 as SQVTM and CDR2 as ANQGSEA. Trimming removed 1 base at V and 0 bases at J, with 15 bases between. The CDR3 sequence is CSVEGRGGVMNTEAFF. The CDR3 DNA follows: TGCAGCGTTGAAGGGAGGGGGGGAGTTATGAACACTGAAGCTTTCTTT.

On this clonotype: Given a much more abundant clone one base away, this may be a read error. CDR3 residues: CASSYRRGRVSYEQYF. In nucleotides, the CDR3 is TGTGCCAGCAGTTACCGCCGAGGACGCGTATCCTACGAGCAGTACTTC. This chain connects TRBV6-5 to TRBJ2-7; D gene unclear. The CDR3 runs to 16 residues. Trimming cost V 2 bases and J 1 base, with 15 bases left between them. Germline loops: CDR1 MNHEY, CDR2 SVGAGI.

At least ten counts were recorded for this clonotype. The chain joins TRBV6-5 to TRBJ2-5, with a weak D call TRBD2 (5 bases). This CDR3 comprises 15 residues. Germline CDR1 MNHEY, CDR2 SVGAGI. Between the trimmed V and J ends, which lost 1 base and 2 bases, there was a span of 11 bases. CDR3 sequence: CASSYLWTAQETQYF. The CDR3 region has the DNA TGTGCCAGCAGTTACTTATGGACTGCGCAAGAGACCCAGTACTTC.

The V gene is TRBV10-3, the J gene TRBJ2-7; D may be TRBD1 (7 bases). The CDR3 has 13 residues. Germline V gives CDR1 ENHRY, CDR2 SYGVKD. V was pared by 8 bases and J by 3 bases, with 14 bases between. DNA for the CDR3: TGTGCCATCTCCCAGCAGGGGGGCTACGAGCAGTACTTC. Its protein product is CAISQQGGYEQYF.

This clonotype was seen a handful of times. As DNA, the CDR3 is TGTGCCAGCAGTTTACCGGGAACTAATGAAAAACTGTTTTTT. Translated, it gives CASSLPGTNEKLFF. The genes are TRBV28 and TRBJ1-4, with no clear D. CDR1 is MDHEN, CDR2 SYDVKM, per germline. The CDR3 sequence is 14 residues long. V was cut by 2 bases and J by 1 base, with 5 bases left in between. Full variable domain (remainder filled in from reference TRBV28 and TRBJ1-4): DVKVTQSSRYLVKRTGEKVFLECVQDMDHENMFWYRQDPGLGLRLIYFSYDVKMKEKGDIPEGYSVSREKKERFSLILESASTNQTSMYLCASSLPGTNEKLFFGSGTQLSVL.

This clonotype was observed at least ten times. This chain connects TRBV6-1 to TRBJ1-1; no clear D. Germline-derived CDR1 and CDR2 are MNHNS and SASEGT. CDR3 length: 13 residues. The V and J ends lost 8 bases and 1 base respectively, with 11 bases between them. The CDR3: CASHGRSNTEAFF. CDR3 sequence (DNA): TGTGCCAGCCACGGGCGTTCGAACACTGAAGCTTTCTTT.

This clonotype occurred a few times. The chain links TRBV27 to TRBJ2-7; D gene ambiguous. The CDR3 length is 14 residues. V lost 2 bases to trimming and J lost 2 bases, with 10 bases between them. Per the germline V gene, CDR1 is MNHEY and CDR2 is SMNVEV (reference sequence). In DNA, the CDR3 is TGTGCCAGCAGTTTAAGCTCCCACCCCTACGAGCAGTACTTC. As protein: CASSLSSHPYEQYF.

The chain employs TRBV9 and TRBJ2-2; 9 nucleotides match TRBD2. Germline CDR1 and CDR2: SGDLS and YYNGEE. The CDR3 is made up of 15 amino acids. With V trimmed by 0 bases and J by 6 bases, 3 bases remained unmatched. In DNA, the CDR3 is TGTGCCAGCAGCGTAGATTTAGCGGGAGCCGGGGAGCTGTTTTTT. As protein: CASSVDLAGAGELFF.

This clonotype was seen only a few times. The chain couples TRBV24-1 to TRBJ2-1; D not certain. The CDR3 runs 11 residues. Germline CDR1 reads KGHDR; CDR2 reads SFDVKD. Trimming took off 5 bases at V and 10 bases at J, with 8 bases between the two ends. CDR3 nucleotides: TGTGCCACCAGTGTTGCATACGAGCAGTTCTTC. Its translation: CATSVAYEQFF.

The chain has TRBV12-3 or TRBV12-4 and TRBJ1-1; 7 bases are a match to TRBD1. This CDR3 has 15 residues. With V trimmed by 2 bases and J by 2 bases, 5 bases remained unmatched. This CDR3 reads CASSLRGQTNTEAFF. The CDR3 nucleotides are TGTGCCAGCAGTTTAAGGGGACAGACAAACACTGAAGCTTTCTTT.

The V gene is TRBV5-1, the J gene TRBJ2-7; D might be TRBD1 (6 bases). CDR1 is SGHRS, CDR2 YFSETQ, per germline. This CDR3 is 14 amino acids long. V was trimmed by 4 bases and J by 0 bases, leaving 11 bases between them. The CDR3 sequence is CASSGMDSSYEQYF. The CDR3 nucleotides are TGCGCCAGCAGCGGAATGGACAGCTCCTACGAGCAGTACTTC.

This clonotype was seen repeatedly, ten times or more. The chain recombines TRBV11-2 with TRBJ1-2; weak D call: TRBD1 (6 bases). The germline CDR1 and CDR2 sequences are SGHAT and FQNNGV. V lost 1 base and J 8 bases, leaving 14 bases between the germline ends. The CDR3 has 14 amino acids. The CDR3 reads CASSLGGTGNGYTF. CDR3 DNA sequence: TGTGCCAGCAGCTTAGGCGGAACAGGGAACGGCTACACCTTC.

In this sample, this clonotype turned up a few times. The chain links TRBV11-2 to TRBJ2-7; D unclear. Per the germline V gene, CDR1 is SGHAT and CDR2 is FQNNGV. V was pared by 0 bases and J by 0 bases, with 9 bases between. CDR3 length equals 15 residues. In DNA form, the CDR3 reads TGTGCCAGCAGCTTAGATCGGATAGTCTCCTACGAGCAGTACTTC. It specifies CASSLDRIVSYEQYF. Complete variable domain (other parts from reference TRBV11-2 and TRBJ2-7): EAGVAQSPRYKIIEKRQSVAFWCNPISGHATLYWYQQILGQGPKLLIQFQNNGVVDDSQLPKDRFSAERLKGVDSTLKIQPAKLEDSAVYLCASSLDRIVSYEQYFGPGTRLTVT.

CDR3 DNA sequence: TGCAGCGTTGACGACCGTTATGGGAACAATGAGCAGTTCTTC. As protein: CSVDDRYGNNEQFF. J is TRBJ2-1 and V is TRBV29-1; D remains ambiguous. The V end lost 3 bases, the J end lost 5 bases, and 14 bases lay between the germline ends. The CDR3 is 14 amino acids. Looked up from germline, CDR1 is SQVTM and CDR2 is ANQGSEA.

This clonotype was counted a few times. The V and J genes are TRBV10-3 and TRBJ1-1, with D unresolved. From germline, CDR1 is ENHRY and CDR2 SYGVKD. There are 16 residues in the CDR3. The V and J ends lost 1 base and 0 bases respectively, with 12 bases between them. The CDR3 sequence is CAISEWRGGLNTEAFF. CDR3 DNA: TGTGCCATCAGTGAGTGGCGGGGAGGTTTGAACACTGAAGCTTTCTTT.

V usage is TRBV27 and J usage is TRBJ2-5; D possibly corresponds to TRBD2 (6 bases). V lost 5 bases and J 5 bases, leaving 15 bases between the germline ends. This CDR3 comprises 14 residues. Germline V gives CDR1 MNHEY, CDR2 SMNVEV (reference sequence). CDR3 DNA: TGTGCCAGCAGTCCAGGTTGGAGGGCTGAGACCCAGTACTTC. Its protein is CASSPGWRAETQYF.

The V and J genes are TRBV27 and TRBJ2-2; D remains unclear. V gave up 2 bases and J gave up 1 base, with 5 bases separating them. From germline, CDR1 is MNHEY and CDR2 SMNVEV (reference sequence). The CDR3 has 14 amino acids. The CDR3 region is CASSLGWNTGELFF. As DNA, the CDR3 is TGTGCCAGCAGTTTAGGGTGGAACACCGGGGAGCTGTTTTTT.

The chain is built from TRBV20-1 and TRBJ1-5; D is ambiguous. Germline CDR1 reads DFQATT; CDR2 reads SNEGSKA (reference sequence). V lost 1 base and J lost 6, with 10 bases in between. The CDR3 spans 13 residues. The CDR3 here is CSARVPGGQPQHF. The CDR3 DNA is TGCAGTGCTAGAGTTCCGGGCGGTCAGCCCCAGCATTTT.